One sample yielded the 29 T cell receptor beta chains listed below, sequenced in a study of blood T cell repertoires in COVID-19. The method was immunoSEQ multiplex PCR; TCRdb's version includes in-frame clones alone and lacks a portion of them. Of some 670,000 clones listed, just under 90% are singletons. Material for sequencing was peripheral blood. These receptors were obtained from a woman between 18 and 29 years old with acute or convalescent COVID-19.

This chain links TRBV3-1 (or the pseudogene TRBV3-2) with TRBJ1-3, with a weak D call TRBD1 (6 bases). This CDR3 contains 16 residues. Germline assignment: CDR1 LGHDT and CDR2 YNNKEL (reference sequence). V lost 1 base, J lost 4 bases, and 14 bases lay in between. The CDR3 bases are TGTGCCAGCAGCCAAGGGGCTGGGGGCCTCGGAAACACCATATATTTT. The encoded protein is CASSQGAGGLGNTIYF.

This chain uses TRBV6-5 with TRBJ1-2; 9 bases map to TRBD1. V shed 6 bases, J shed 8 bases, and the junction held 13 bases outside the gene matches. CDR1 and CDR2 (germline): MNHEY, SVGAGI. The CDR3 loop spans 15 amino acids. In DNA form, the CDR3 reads TGTGCCAGCAGCGGACAGGGGCCGCTGGCCGGGGGCTACACCTTC. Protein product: CASSGQGPLAGGYTF.

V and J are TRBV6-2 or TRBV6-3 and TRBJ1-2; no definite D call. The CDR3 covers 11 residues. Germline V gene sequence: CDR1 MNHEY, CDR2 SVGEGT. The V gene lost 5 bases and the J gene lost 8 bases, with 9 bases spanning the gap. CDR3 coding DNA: TGTGCCAGCAGTCACGAGAGGGGCTACACCTTC. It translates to CASSHERGYTF.

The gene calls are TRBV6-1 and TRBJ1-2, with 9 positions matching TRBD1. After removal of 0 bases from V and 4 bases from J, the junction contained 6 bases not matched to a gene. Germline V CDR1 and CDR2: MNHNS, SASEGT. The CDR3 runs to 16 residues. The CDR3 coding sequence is TGTGCCAGCAGTGAAGCGGGGACAGGGTACTTCTATGGCTACACCTTC. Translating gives CASSEAGTGYFYGYTF.

CDR3: CASSLETRTGELFF. CDR3 DNA: TGCGCCAGCAGCTTAGAGACTCGCACCGGGGAGCTGTTTTTT. V is TRBV5-1 and J is TRBJ2-2; D is undetermined. The V gene lost 2 bases and the J gene lost 4 bases, with 9 bases spanning the gap. The germline CDR1 and CDR2 sequences are SGHRS and YFSETQ. The CDR3 has 14 amino acids.

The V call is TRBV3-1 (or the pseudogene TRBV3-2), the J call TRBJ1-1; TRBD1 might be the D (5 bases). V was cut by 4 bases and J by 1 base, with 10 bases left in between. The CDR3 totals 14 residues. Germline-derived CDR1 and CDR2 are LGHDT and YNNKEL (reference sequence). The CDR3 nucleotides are TGTGCCAGCAGCCCGGGACTCGCGAACACTGAAGCTTTCTTT. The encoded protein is CASSPGLANTEAFF.

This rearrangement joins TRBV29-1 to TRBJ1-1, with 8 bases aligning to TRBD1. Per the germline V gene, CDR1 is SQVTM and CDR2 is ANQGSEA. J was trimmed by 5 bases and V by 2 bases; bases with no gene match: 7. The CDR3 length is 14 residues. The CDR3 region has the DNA TGCAGCGTTGAACTCGAGCAGGGGGCGACTGAAGCTTTCTTT. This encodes CSVELEQGATEAFF.

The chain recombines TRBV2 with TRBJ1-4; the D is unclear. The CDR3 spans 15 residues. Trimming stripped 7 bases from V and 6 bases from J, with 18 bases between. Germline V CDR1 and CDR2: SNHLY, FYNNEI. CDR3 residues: CASNPAVEVYEKLFF. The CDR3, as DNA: TGTGCCAGCAATCCGGCGGTTGAGGTTTATGAAAAACTGTTTTTT.

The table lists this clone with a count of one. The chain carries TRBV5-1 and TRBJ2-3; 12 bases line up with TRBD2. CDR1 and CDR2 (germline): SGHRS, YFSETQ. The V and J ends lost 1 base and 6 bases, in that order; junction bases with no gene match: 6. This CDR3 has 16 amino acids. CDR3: CASSLPSGGAVDTQYF. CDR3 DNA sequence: TGCGCCAGCAGCTTGCCTAGCGGGGGGGCAGTGGATACGCAGTATTTT.

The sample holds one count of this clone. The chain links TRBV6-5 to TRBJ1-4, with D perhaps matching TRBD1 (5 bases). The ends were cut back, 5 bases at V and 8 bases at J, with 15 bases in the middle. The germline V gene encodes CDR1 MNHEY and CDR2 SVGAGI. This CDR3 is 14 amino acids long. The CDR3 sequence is CASSIRQYSEKLFF. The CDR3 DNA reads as TGTGCCAGCAGTATCCGACAGTACAGCGAAAAACTGTTTTTT.

CDR3 bases: TGTGCCACCAGTGGAGGGAGCTCCTACGAGCAGTACTTC. Translating it yields CATSGGSSYEQYF. The rearrangement joins TRBV24-1 to TRBJ2-7; a weak D match, TRBD2 (5 bases). V was pared by 5 bases and J by 0 bases, with 7 bases between. The CDR3 loop spans 13 amino acids. Germline V lookup: CDR1 KGHDR, CDR2 SFDVKD.

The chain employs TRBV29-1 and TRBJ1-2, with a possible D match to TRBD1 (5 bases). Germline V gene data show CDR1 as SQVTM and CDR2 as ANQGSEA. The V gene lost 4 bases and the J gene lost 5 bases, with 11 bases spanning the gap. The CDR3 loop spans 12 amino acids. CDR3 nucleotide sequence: TGCAGCGTTGGGACAAGCTCATATGGCTACACCTTC. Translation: CSVGTSSYGYTF.

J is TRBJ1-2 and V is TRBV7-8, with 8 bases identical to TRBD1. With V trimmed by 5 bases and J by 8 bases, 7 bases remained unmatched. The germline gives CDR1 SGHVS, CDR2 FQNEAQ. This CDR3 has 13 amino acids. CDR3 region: CASSPLRGLGYTF. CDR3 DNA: TGTGCCAGCAGCCCACTCAGGGGGCTCGGCTACACCTTC.

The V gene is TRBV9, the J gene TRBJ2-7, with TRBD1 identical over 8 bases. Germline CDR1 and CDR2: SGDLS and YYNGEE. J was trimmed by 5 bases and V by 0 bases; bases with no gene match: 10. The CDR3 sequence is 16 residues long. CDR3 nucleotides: TGTGCCAGCAGCGTAGGCGGCAGGGGGCTCGGGAACGAGCAGTACTTC. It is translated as CASSVGGRGLGNEQYF.

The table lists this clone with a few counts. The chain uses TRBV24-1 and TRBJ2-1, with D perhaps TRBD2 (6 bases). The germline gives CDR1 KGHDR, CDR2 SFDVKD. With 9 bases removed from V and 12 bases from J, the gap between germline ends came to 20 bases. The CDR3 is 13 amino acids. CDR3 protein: CATGGINGWGQFF. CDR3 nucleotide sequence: TGTGCCACCGGAGGGATCAATGGCTGGGGGCAGTTCTTC.

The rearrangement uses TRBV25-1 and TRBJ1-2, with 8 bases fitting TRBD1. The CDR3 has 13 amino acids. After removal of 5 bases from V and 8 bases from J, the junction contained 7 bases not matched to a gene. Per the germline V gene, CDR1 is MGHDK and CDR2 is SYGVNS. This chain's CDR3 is CASSIQGARGYTF. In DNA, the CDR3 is TGTGCCAGCAGTATTCAGGGGGCGCGGGGCTACACCTTC.

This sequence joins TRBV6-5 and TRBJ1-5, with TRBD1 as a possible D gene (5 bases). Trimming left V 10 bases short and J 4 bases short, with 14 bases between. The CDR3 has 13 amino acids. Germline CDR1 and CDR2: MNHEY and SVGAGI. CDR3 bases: TGTGCCACCGGGGGGGGTCGAAATCAGCCCCAGCATTTT. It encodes CATGGGRNQPQHF.

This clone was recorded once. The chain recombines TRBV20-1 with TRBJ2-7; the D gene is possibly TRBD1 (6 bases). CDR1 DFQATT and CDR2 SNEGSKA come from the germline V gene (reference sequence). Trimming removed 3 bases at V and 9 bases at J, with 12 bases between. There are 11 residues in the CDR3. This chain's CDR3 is CSARGAGAQYF. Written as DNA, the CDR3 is TGCAGTGCTAGGGGGGCAGGGGCGCAGTACTTC.

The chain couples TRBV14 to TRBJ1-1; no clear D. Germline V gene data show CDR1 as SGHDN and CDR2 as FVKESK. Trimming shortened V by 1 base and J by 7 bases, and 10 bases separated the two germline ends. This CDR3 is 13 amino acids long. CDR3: CASSQGLRSEAFF. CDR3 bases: TGTGCCAGCAGCCAAGGATTGCGGAGTGAAGCTTTCTTT.

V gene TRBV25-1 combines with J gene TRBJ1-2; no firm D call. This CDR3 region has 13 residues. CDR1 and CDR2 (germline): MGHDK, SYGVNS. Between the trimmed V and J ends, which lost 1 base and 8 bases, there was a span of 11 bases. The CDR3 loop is CASSESRLGGYTF. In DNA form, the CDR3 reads TGTGCCAGCAGTGAATCCCGACTAGGGGGCTACACCTTC.

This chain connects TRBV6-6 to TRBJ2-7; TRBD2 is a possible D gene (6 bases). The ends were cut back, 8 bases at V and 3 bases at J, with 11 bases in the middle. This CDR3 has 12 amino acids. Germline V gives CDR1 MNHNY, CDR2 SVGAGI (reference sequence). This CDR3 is CASGGTHYEQYF. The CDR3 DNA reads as TGTGCCAGCGGGGGGACCCACTACGAGCAGTACTTC.

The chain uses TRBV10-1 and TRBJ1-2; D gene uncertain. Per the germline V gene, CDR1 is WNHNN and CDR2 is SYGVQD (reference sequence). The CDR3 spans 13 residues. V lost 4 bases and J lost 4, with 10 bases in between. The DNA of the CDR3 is TGCGCCAGCAGTGTAGGATGGGCCTATGGCTACACCTTC. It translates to CASSVGWAYGYTF.

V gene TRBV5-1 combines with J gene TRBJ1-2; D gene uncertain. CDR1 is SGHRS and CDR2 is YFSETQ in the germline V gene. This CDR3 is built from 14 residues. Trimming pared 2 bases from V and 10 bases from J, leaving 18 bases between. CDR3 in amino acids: CASSFLLSGSPYTF. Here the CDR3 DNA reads TGCGCCAGCAGCTTCCTACTTTCGGGGTCCCCCTACACCTTC.

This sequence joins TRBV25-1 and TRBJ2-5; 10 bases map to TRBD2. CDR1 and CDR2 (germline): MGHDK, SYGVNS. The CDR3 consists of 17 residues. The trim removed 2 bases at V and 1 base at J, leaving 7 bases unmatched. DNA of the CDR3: TGTGCCAGCAGTGAACCAATAGCGGGGGGCGCCCAAGAGACCCAGTACTTC. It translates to CASSEPIAGGAQETQYF.

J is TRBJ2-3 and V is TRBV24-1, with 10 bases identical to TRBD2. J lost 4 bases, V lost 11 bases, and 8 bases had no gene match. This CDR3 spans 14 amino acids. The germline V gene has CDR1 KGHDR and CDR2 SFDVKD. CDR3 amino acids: CAISGTSEADTQYF. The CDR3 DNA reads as TGTGCCATATCCGGGACTAGCGAGGCAGATACGCAGTATTTT.

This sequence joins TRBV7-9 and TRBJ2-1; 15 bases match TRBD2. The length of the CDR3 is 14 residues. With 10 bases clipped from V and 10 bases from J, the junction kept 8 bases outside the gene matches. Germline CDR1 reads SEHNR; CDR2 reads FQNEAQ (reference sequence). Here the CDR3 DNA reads TGTGCCATAGAATGGACTAGCGGGGGGGCCGAGCAGTTCTTC. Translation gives CAIEWTSGGAEQFF.

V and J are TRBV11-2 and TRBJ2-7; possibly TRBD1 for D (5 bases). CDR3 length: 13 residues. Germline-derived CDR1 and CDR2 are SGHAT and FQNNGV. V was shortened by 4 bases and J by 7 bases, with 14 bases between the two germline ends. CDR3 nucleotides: TGTGCCAGCAGCTCCCAGGGTGGTGGGGAGCAGTACTTC. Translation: CASSSQGGGEQYF. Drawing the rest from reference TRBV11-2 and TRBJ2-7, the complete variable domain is EAGVAQSPRYKIIEKRQSVAFWCNPISGHATLYWYQQILGQGPKLLIQFQNNGVVDDSQLPKDRFSAERLKGVDSTLKIQPAKLEDSAVYLCASSSQGGGEQYFGPGTRLTVT.

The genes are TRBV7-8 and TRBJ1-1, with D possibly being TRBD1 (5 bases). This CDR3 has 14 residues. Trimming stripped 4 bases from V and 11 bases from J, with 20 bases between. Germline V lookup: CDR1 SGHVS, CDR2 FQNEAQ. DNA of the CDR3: TGTGCCAGCAGCTCACCTGCTGGGGCAGGGCAGGCTTTCTTT. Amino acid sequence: CASSSPAGAGQAFF.

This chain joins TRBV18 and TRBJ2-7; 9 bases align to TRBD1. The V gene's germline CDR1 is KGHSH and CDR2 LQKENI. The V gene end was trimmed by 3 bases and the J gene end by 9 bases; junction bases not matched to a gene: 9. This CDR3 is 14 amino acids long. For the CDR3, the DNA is TGTGCCAGCTCACCCCGGGGACAGGGACCTTCGCAGTACTTC. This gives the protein CASSPRGQGPSQYF.